The rows below give T cell receptor beta chains drawn from one sample of a study of beta chain features in type 1 diabetes. Data came from immunoSEQ multiplex PCR; TCRdb stores just in-frame clones and leaves some out. The sample lists about 400,000 clones; approximately 12% were seen once. The material sequenced was naive CD4+ T cells from blood. The source is a woman between 18 and 30 years old with type 1 diabetes. Each CDR3 is given with its conserved first and last residue. A D gene is named only where the DNA matches it firmly. Clone size, where shown, is once, few, many, or a class for clones that have expanded.

d_gene	v_gene	j_gene	abundance	len	CDR3nt	CDR3aa
.	TRBV18	TRBJ2-5	few	14	TGTGCCAGCTCACCAAGGAGGGCGGCAGAGACCCAGTACTTC	CASSPRRAAETQYF
TRBD1	TRBV6-6	TRBJ1-5	.	16	TGTGCCAGCAGTTATCGGGCAGGGGGCGTCGGTCAGCCCCAGCATTTT	CASSYRAGGVGQPQHF
TRBD2	TRBV9	TRBJ2-7	few	15	TGTGCCAGCAGCTTGACTAGCGGGACAGTCTTCGAGCAGTACTTC	CASSLTSGTVFEQYF
.	TRBV5-1	TRBJ2-7	few	16	TGCGCCAGCAGCTTGGCCCGGGCGGGACTCGGCTACGAGCAGTACTTC	CASSLARAGLGYEQYF
TRBD2	TRBV9	TRBJ2-1	few	14	TGTGCCAGCAGCGTGGGCGGAGGGAGGGATGAGCAGTTCTTC	CASSVGGGRDEQFF
TRBD1	TRBV27	TRBJ1-2	few	13	TGTGCCAGCAGAAAGACAGGGTCCTATGGCTACACCTTC	CASRKTGSYGYTF
.	TRBV7-9	TRBJ2-5	.	15	TGTGCCAGCAGCTACGGAGGGGCCCCATCGGAGACCCAGTACTTC	CASSYGGAPSETQYF
TRBD2	TRBV4-1	TRBJ2-5	.	18	TGCGCCAGCAGCCAAGACCCGCGGGCTAGCGGGGGGGGAGAGACCCAGTACTTC	CASSQDPRASGGGETQYF
.	TRBV29-1	TRBJ2-7	few	11	TGCAGCGGTGTACAGGGCTACGAGCAGTACTTC	CSGVQGYEQYF
TRBD2	TRBV5-4	TRBJ2-5	few	13	TGTGCCAGCAGCTATGCTAGCGGGGAGACCCAGTACTTC	CASSYASGETQYF
.	TRBV6-5	TRBJ2-1	.	15	TGTGCCAGCAGTCACCCGGACTCCCCAGCATATGAGCAGTTCTTC	CASSHPDSPAYEQFF
TRBD1	TRBV5-1	TRBJ2-7	few	12	TGCGCCAGCGGACAGGGAGGAAACGAGCAGTACTTC	CASGQGGNEQYF
TRBD2	TRBV7-9	TRBJ2-3	.	13	TGTGCCGGATCCACTAGCGGGAGCGATACGCAGTATTTT	CAGSTSGSDTQYF
.	TRBV7-9	TRBJ1-5	.	18	TGTGCCAGCAGCTTAGCACACCACGGGATAATTAACAATCAGCCCCAGCATTTT	CASSLAHHGIINNQPQHF
TRBD1	TRBV18	TRBJ2-7	few	13	TGTGCCAGCTCAAGGGACAGAGACTACGAGCAGTACTTC	CASSRDRDYEQYF
.	TRBV5-6	TRBJ2-7	few	14	TGTGCCAGCAGCTTGGCACTGACAGAGAACGAGCAGTACTTC	CASSLALTENEQYF
TRBD1	TRBV30	TRBJ2-7	few	14	TGTGCCTGGAGCGGAACGACAGGGGGGTACGAGCAGTACTTC	CAWSGTTGGYEQYF
.	TRBV30	TRBJ2-7	.	13	TGTGCCTGGAGTGTACTGGGCCCCTACGAGCAGTACTTC	CAWSVLGPYEQYF